This entry lists 23 T cell receptor beta chains sequenced from one sample in a study of T cells in Graves' hyperthyroidism and ophthalmopathy. RNA transcripts provided the source from which TCR beta CDR3 regions were amplified. HTBI primers drove first-round RT-PCR of the TCR CDR3. Each CDR3 protein is one row after TCRdb ran MiXCR on the multiplex PCR reads. Here the sample spans 500,000 to 600,000 distinct CDR3 sequences, more than 45% being singletons. The specimen was peripheral blood or thyroid tissue (not recorded which). The origin of the receptors is a woman aged 18-29 years with Graves' hyperthyroidism.

The chain has TRBV7-6 and TRBJ1-1; the D gene is possibly TRBD1 (5 bases). CDR3 length: 12 amino acids. Trimming stripped 8 bases from V and 4 bases from J, with 11 bases between. The germline gives CDR1 SGHVS, CDR2 FNYEAQ. This CDR3 is CASVAGATEAFF. The DNA of the CDR3 is TGTGCCAGCGTAGCCGGGGCCACTGAAGCTTTCTTT.

This clonotype was observed at least ten times. The chain joins TRBV20-1 to TRBJ1-3, with TRBD1 identical over 7 bases. The V gene end was trimmed by 6 bases and the J gene end by 2 bases; junction bases not matched to a gene: 10. The CDR3 has 15 amino acids. Germline CDR1 DFQATT, CDR2 SNEGSKA (reference sequence). The CDR3 sequence is CSAPQGGSAGNTIYF. CDR3 sequence (DNA): TGCAGTGCCCCTCAGGGGGGCTCGGCTGGAAACACCATATATTTT.

The rearrangement joins TRBV7-9 to TRBJ2-7; 8 positions agree with TRBD1. Germline CDR1 SEHNR, CDR2 FQNEAQ (reference sequence). Unmatched junction bases numbered 6, after V lost 5 bases and J lost 3 bases. The CDR3 has 14 amino acids. In DNA, the CDR3 is TGTGCCAGCAGCCCGGGACAGGAGGTCTACGAGCAGTACTTC. This encodes CASSPGQEVYEQYF.

The chain carries TRBV7-8 and TRBJ2-2; D unclear. Trimming took off 1 base at V and 0 bases at J, with 9 bases between the two ends. Germline V CDR1 and CDR2: SGHVS, FQNEAQ. The CDR3 totals 16 residues. CDR3 in DNA: TGTGCCAGCAGCTTAGTCAGACTCGCGAACACCGGGGAGCTGTTTTTT. Protein: CASSLVRLANTGELFF.

The genes are TRBV25-1 and TRBJ2-7; 9 nucleotides line up with TRBD1. Germline V gene sequence: CDR1 MGHDK, CDR2 SYGVNS. Unmatched junction bases numbered 7, after V lost 2 bases and J lost 5 bases. The CDR3 has 15 residues. The CDR3 bases are TGTGCCAGCAGTGAACGGGGACAGGGCGTCCACGAGCAGTACTTC. Translated: CASSERGQGVHEQYF.

Notes on this clonotype: This may be a read error: a much more frequent sequence differs by one nucleotide. The chain is built from TRBV6-5 and TRBJ1-4; D unresolved. This CDR3 has 15 residues. Germline CDR1 MNHEY, CDR2 SVGAGI. CDR3 residues: CASSYRGRPNEELFF. The CDR3 nucleotides read TGTGCCAGCAGTTATCGAGGGAGACCCAATGAAGAACTGTTTTTT.

To note about this clonotype: A junction boundary mismatches the germline segment, possibly from a read error. In DNA, the CDR3 is TGTGCCACCGCGATTAGCCCTCCTAGCGGGAGAGGCGAGCAGCACTTC. Protein: CATAISPPSGRGEQHF. The rearrangement uses TRBV15 and TRBJ2-7; 10 nucleotides align to TRBD2. Per germline, CDR1 LNHNV and CDR2 YYDKDF (reference sequence). The CDR3 has 16 residues.

The chain combines TRBV29-1 with TRBJ1-3; tentatively, D is TRBD1 (5 bases). This CDR3 spans 13 amino acids. Germline loops: CDR1 SQVTM, CDR2 ANQGSEA. Deletions cut 4 bases from V and 4 bases from J, with 11 bases between. CDR3 sequence (DNA): TGCAGCGTTGTCAGGGCGGGAGGAAACACCATATATTTT. Protein: CSVVRAGGNTIYF.

This clonotype showed up many times. The V gene is TRBV7-6, the J gene TRBJ2-5; D is unresolved. There are 11 residues in the CDR3. Germline lookup yields CDR1 SGHVS and CDR2 FNYEAQ. Trimming took off 5 bases at V and 8 bases at J, with 9 bases between the two ends. The CDR3 spells CASSEVDTQYF. For the CDR3, the DNA is TGTGCCAGCAGCGAGGTTGATACCCAGTACTTC.

This clonotype was seen once. The CDR3 spells CATSDDSSGETQYF. CDR3 sequence (DNA): TGTGCCACCAGTGATGACAGCTCAGGGGAGACCCAGTACTTC. The rearrangement uses TRBV24-1 and TRBJ2-5; TRBD1 might be the D (5 bases). Per germline, CDR1 KGHDR and CDR2 SFDVKD. CDR3 size: 14 residues. V lost 3 bases to trimming and J lost 5 bases, with 12 bases between them.

This clonotype was recorded a few times. A read error may explain this, as a much larger clone is one base away. The chain employs TRBV7-2 and TRBJ2-7; D may be TRBD1 or TRBD2 (5 bases each). CDR1 is SGHTA, CDR2 FQGNSA, per germline. The length of the CDR3 is 12 residues. The CDR3 here is CASSFWGNEQCF. The CDR3 nucleotides read TGTGCCAGCAGCTTTTGGGGGAACGAGCAGTGCTTC.

At least ten counts were recorded for this clonotype. The chain uses TRBV29-1 and TRBJ1-2, with D unresolved. V was shortened by 1 base and J by 8 bases, with 14 bases between the two germline ends. Germline V gene lookup returns CDR1 SQVTM and CDR2 ANQGSEA. The CDR3 sequence is 13 residues long. The CDR3 DNA sequence: TGCAGCGTTGAAGTTGGATGGGTAGGAGGCTACACCTTC. Its translation is CSVEVGWVGGYTF. The variable domain in full, with the rest retrieved from reference TRBV29-1 and TRBJ1-2, is SAVISQKPSRDICQRGTSLTIQCQVDSQVTMMFWYRQQPGQSLTLIATANQGSEATYESGFVIDKFPISRPNLTFSTLTVSNMSPEDSSIYLCSVEVGWVGGYTFGSGTRLTVV.

This clonotype was seen many times. The chain employs TRBV7-3 and TRBJ1-4, with D hard to call. The CDR3 length is 15 residues. Germline CDR1 SGHTA, CDR2 FQGTGA. V lost 2 bases and J 5 bases, leaving 12 bases between the germline ends. The CDR3 here is CASSLSGNPNEKLFF. CDR3 nucleotides: TGTGCCAGCAGCTTATCCGGCAACCCGAATGAAAAACTGTTTTTT.

This clonotype was recorded many times. CDR3 region: CASSLSPLDQPQHF. The CDR3 DNA follows: TGTGCCAGCAGCTTATCCCCATTAGATCAGCCCCAGCATTTT. The rearrangement joins TRBV7-8 to TRBJ1-5, with no clear D. Germline CDR1 and CDR2: SGHVS and FQNEAQ. The CDR3 is 14 residues long. V gave up 2 bases and J gave up 5 bases, with 10 bases separating them.

To note about this clonotype: A read error is possible here, since a much larger clone lies one base away. The chain employs TRBV7-6 and TRBJ2-7; D is unclear. With 4 bases removed from V and 0 bases from J, the gap between germline ends came to 10 bases. Looked up from germline, CDR1 is SGHVS and CDR2 is FNYEAQ. The CDR3 totals 14 residues. The CDR3 coding sequence is TGTGCCAGCAGCTCAGATCTTTCCTCCTACGAGCAGTACTTC. As protein: CASSSDLSSYEQYF.

This clonotype was recorded a few times. This chain uses TRBV29-1 with TRBJ2-3; 8 bases are a match to TRBD2. J lost 2 bases, V lost 5 bases, and 6 bases had no gene match. From germline, CDR1 is SQVTM and CDR2 ANQGSEA. The CDR3 spans 14 residues. The CDR3 loop reads CSVNSGAPTDTQYF. CDR3 in DNA: TGCAGCGTTAATAGCGGGGCCCCCACAGATACGCAGTATTTT.

Comment on this clonotype: This may stem from a read error, because a much larger clone lies one nucleotide away. The gene calls are TRBV7-9 and TRBJ2-1; D call uncertain. In germline, CDR1 is SEHNR, CDR2 FQNEAQ (reference sequence). This CDR3 has 11 amino acids. CDR3 coding DNA: TGTGCCAACAGCCCGTACAATGAGCAGTTCTTC. It is translated as CANSPYNEQFF.

This clonotype came up many times. The rearrangement links TRBV7-9 to TRBJ1-4, with 7 bases lining up with TRBD1. J was trimmed by 0 bases and V by 4 bases; bases with no gene match: 2. In germline, CDR1 is SEHNR, CDR2 FQNEAQ (reference sequence). This CDR3 is 15 amino acids long. CDR3 region: CASSSTGATNEKLFF. The CDR3 DNA follows: TGTGCCAGCAGCTCTACAGGGGCAACTAATGAAAAACTGTTTTTT.

This chain connects TRBV20-1 to TRBJ2-5, with 7 bases identical to TRBD1. The CDR3 spans 12 residues. V shed 8 bases and J 13 bases; nucleotides not matched to a gene: 16. Germline lookup yields CDR1 DFQATT and CDR2 SNEGSKA (reference sequence). The CDR3 coding sequence is TGCAGTCCGGGACAGAACCAAGAGGCCCGGTACTTC. It encodes CSPGQNQEARYF.

This clonotype came up a few times. The chain joins TRBV9 to TRBJ1-5; D is unresolved. Germline-derived CDR1 and CDR2 are SGDLS and YYNGEE. CDR3 length equals 13 residues. The ends were cut back, 0 bases at V and 5 bases at J, with 6 bases in the middle. The CDR3 coding sequence is TGTGCCAGCAGCGTAGATTTGTATCAGCCCCAGCATTTT. Translating gives CASSVDLYQPQHF.

As regards this clonotype: A much larger clone differs from this one at a single base, so this may be a read error. The chain joins TRBV12-3 or TRBV12-4 to TRBJ1-1; D uncertain. Trimming removed 5 bases from V and 4 bases from J, with 23 bases in between. The CDR3 covers 17 residues. Here the CDR3 reads CASSGRLGRGEGTEAFF. CDR3 DNA sequence: TGTGCCAGCAGTGGCCGACTAGGGCGGGGTGAGGGCACTGAAGCTTTCTTT.

Concerning this clonotype itself: Just one base apart from a much larger clone, this may be a read error. The chain has TRBV6-1 and TRBJ1-2; D gene uncertain. CDR1 is MNHNS, CDR2 SASEGT, per germline. CDR3 length: 16 amino acids. This CDR3 reads CASSYSGGQMGYGHTF. CDR3 sequence (DNA): TGTGCCAGCAGTTACTCGGGCGGGCAAATGGGATATGGCCACACCTTC.

The table lists this clonotype with many counts. The chain is built from TRBV2 and TRBJ1-1, with no clear D. Looked up from germline, CDR1 is SNHLY and CDR2 is FYNNEI. The CDR3 has 11 amino acids. V lost 7 bases and J lost 2, with 5 bases in between. The CDR3 sequence is CASNDNTEAFF. In DNA form, the CDR3 reads TGTGCCAGCAATGATAACACTGAAGCTTTCTTT. The full variable domain, in which reference TRBV2 and TRBJ1-1 provide the parts outside the CDR3, is EPEVTQTPSHQVTQMGQEVILRCVPISNHLYFYWYRQILGQKVEFLVSFYNNEISEKSEIFDDQFSVERPDGSNFTLKIRSTKLEDSAMYFCASNDNTEAFFGQGTRLTVV.